Listed below are T cell receptor beta chains from one sample, sequenced in a study of technical replicates of blood from several donors. The protocol was immunoSEQ multiplex PCR, while the TCRdb copy is restricted to in-frame clones and leaves out a portion. Of some 64,000 clones listed, approximately 83% are singletons. The sample taken for sequencing was PBMCs. Every receptor here comes from a human donor in good health. Some clones in this sample may be carry-over from other donors' samples. CDR3s include the opening cysteine and the closing phenylalanine or tryptophan. D genes are given only for firm matches. Rows give clone size only sometimes, using once, few, many, or a class for an expanded clone.

D	size	V	J	DNA	CDR3
NA	few	TRBV7-2	TRBJ1-2	TGTGCCAGCAGCGACACCTGGGGAGGGGCCTATGGCTACACCTTC	CASSDTWGGAYGYTF
NA	NA	TRBV27	TRBJ1-1	TGTGCCAGCAGGAGCCCCCTTAGGAACACTGAAGCTTTCTTT	CASRSPLRNTEAFF
TRBD1	NA	TRBV19	TRBJ2-7	TGTGCCAGTAGTATCACAGGGGGCTACGAGCAGTACTTC	CASSITGGYEQYF
TRBD1	NA	TRBV2	TRBJ2-7	TGTGCCAGCGCCGGGACAGGGGGGGTCTACGAGCAGTACTTC	CASAGTGGVYEQYF
TRBD1	once	TRBV29-1	TRBJ1-2	TGCAGCGTTGAATTGCCAGGGGGCCGAAACTATGGCTACACCTTC	CSVELPGGRNYGYTF
NA	NA	TRBV11-2	TRBJ2-2	TGTGCCAGCAGCACGGAGCGGGCGCTCGAGGGCGGGGAGCTGTTTTTT	CASSTERALEGGELFF
TRBD1	NA	TRBV7-2	TRBJ1-4	TGTGCCAGCAGCTTCGACAGGGGGCTCGAAAAACTGTTTTTT	CASSFDRGLEKLFF
NA	NA	TRBV7-8	TRBJ2-5	TGTGCCAGCAGCTTAGGGTCGAGCGTAGAGACCCAGTACTTC	CASSLGSSVETQYF
TRBD2	NA	TRBV25-1	TRBJ2-1	TGTGCCAGCAGTGCTAGACTAGGGCTAGCGGGCTACAATGAGCAGTTCTTC	CASSARLGLAGYNEQFF
NA	NA	TRBV5-5	TRBJ1-4	TGTGCCAGCAGCTCCCAGGGCGCAACTAATGAAAAACTGTTTTTT	CASSSQGATNEKLFF
NA	many	TRBV6-6	TRBJ1-1	TGTGCCAGCAGTTTGGGGACACTTCGGAACACTGAAGCTTTCTTT	CASSLGTLRNTEAFF
NA	NA	TRBV29-1	TRBJ1-1	TGCAGCGCCGACAGACTGAACACTGAAGCTTTCTTT	CSADRLNTEAFF
NA	few	TRBV7-9	TRBJ1-1	TGTGCCAGCAGCAAGGACAGACTTGGGAACACTGAAGCTTTCTTT	CASSKDRLGNTEAFF
TRBD1	once	TRBV5-6	TRBJ1-6	TGTGCCAGCAGTCATCCAGGGGGCGGTTCACCCCTCCACTTT	CASSHPGGGSPLHF
TRBD1	NA	TRBV5-4	TRBJ2-7	TGTGCCAGCAGCTTACTTACAGGGGGGCGTTACGAGCAGTACTTC	CASSLLTGGRYEQYF
TRBD2	NA	TRBV6-6	TRBJ2-1	TGTGCCAGCAGTTCCGCCGGGACTACCAATGAGCAGTTCTTC	CASSSAGTTNEQFF
TRBD1	NA	TRBV10-3	TRBJ2-3	TGTGCCATCAAGGACAGGGTAGTTTCAGATACGCAGTATTTT	CAIKDRVVSDTQYF
TRBD2	NA	TRBV7-3	TRBJ2-5	TGTGCCAGCAGCCCAGGGACTAATTCGGAGACCCAGTACTTC	CASSPGTNSETQYF
TRBD2	NA	TRBV30	TRBJ2-3	TGTGCCTGGAGTACGCGGGAGGGAGATACGCAGTATTTT	CAWSTREGDTQYF
TRBD2	NA	TRBV9	TRBJ2-1	TGTGCCAGCAGCGCTGCTACCCTAGCGGGGGGGCCGGGCGAGCAGTTCTTC	CASSAATLAGGPGEQFF
NA	NA	TRBV7-6	TRBJ2-7	TGTGCCAGCAGCTTACTCGGGTACGAGCAGTACTTC	CASSLLGYEQYF
TRBD1	NA	TRBV11-2	TRBJ1-2	TGTGCCAGCAGCCCCATTCGACAGGGAGGCTATGGCTACACCTTC	CASSPIRQGGYGYTF
TRBD2	once	TRBV25-1	TRBJ2-5	TGTGCCAGCAGTGTAGCGGGGGGGCGTCAAGAGACCCAGTACTTC	CASSVAGGRQETQYF
TRBD2	NA	TRBV4-1	TRBJ2-3	TGCGCCAGCAGCCCCTACCAAGCGGGAAGCACAGATACGCAGTATTTT	CASSPYQAGSTDTQYF
NA	NA	TRBV5-4	TRBJ1-1	TGTGCCAGCAGCTTGGAATTCAAGAACACTGAAGCTTTCTTT	CASSLEFKNTEAFF
NA	few	TRBV7-6	TRBJ1-3	TGTGCCAGCAGCTTAGCCGGGTATGGCTCTGGAAACACCATATATTTT	CASSLAGYGSGNTIYF
NA	few	TRBV11-2	TRBJ1-2	TGTGCCAGCAGCTCCCTTGCGGGGGCTCACTATGGCTACACCTTC	CASSSLAGAHYGYTF
NA	NA	TRBV9	TRBJ2-1	TGTGCCAGCAGCACCCGAGGCGGGGACAGCTCCTACAATGAGCAGTTCTTC	CASSTRGGDSSYNEQFF
TRBD2	NA	TRBV9	TRBJ2-5	TGTGCCAGCAGCAGGACTAGCGGGGGGCAAGAGACCCAGTACTTC	CASSRTSGGQETQYF
TRBD1	NA	TRBV10-3	TRBJ1-1	TGTGCCATCAGTAGACCCGACAGGGTTATAACTGAAGCTTTCTTT	CAISRPDRVITEAFF
TRBD1	NA	TRBV7-9	TRBJ2-3	TGTGCCAGCAGCTTTGGACAGGGCACAGATACGCAGTATTTT	CASSFGQGTDTQYF
NA	NA	TRBV5-4	TRBJ2-7	TGTGCCAGCAGACCGGGACAAGGCACCTACGAGCAGTACTTC	CASRPGQGTYEQYF
NA	few	TRBV7-6	TRBJ2-1	TGTGCCAGCAGCCCAACAGGGCGGTTAACCTACAATGAGCAGTTCTTC	CASSPTGRLTYNEQFF
NA	NA	TRBV11-2	TRBJ1-1	TGTGCCAGCAGCCTAGAGGGGGGGATGAACACTGAAGCTTTCTTT	CASSLEGGMNTEAFF
TRBD2	NA	TRBV19	TRBJ2-7	TGTGCCAGTAGCTCAGGACTAGCGGGAGCTGAGCAGTACTTC	CASSSGLAGAEQYF
TRBD1	NA	TRBV19	TRBJ2-7	TGTGCCAGTAGGGACAGGGGAAGGAACGAGCAGTACTTC	CASRDRGRNEQYF
TRBD1	once	TRBV7-6	TRBJ1-3	TGTGCCAGCAGCTTAGAGGTTAAGGGGGCCCGTTTAACTGGAAACACCATATATTTT	CASSLEVKGARLTGNTIYF
TRBD1	few	TRBV4-2	TRBJ2-7	TGTGCCAGCAGCGAAACCCCCACCGGGACAGGAGTCTACGAGCAGTACTTC	CASSETPTGTGVYEQYF
TRBD1	NA	TRBV4-3	TRBJ2-2	TGCGCCAGCAGCCAAGCAGAACAGGGGGCCGGGGAGCTGTTTTTT	CASSQAEQGAGELFF
NA	NA	TRBV6-6	TRBJ2-2	TGTGCCAGCAGCACAGGTGTCGGGGAGCTGTTTTTT	CASSTGVGELFF
TRBD2	few	TRBV7-7	TRBJ2-2	TGTGCCAGCAGTCCGGGACTAGCGGGTACTGGTGGAGCCGGGGAGCTGTTTTTT	CASSPGLAGTGGAGELFF
TRBD1	NA	TRBV29-1	TRBJ2-2	TGCAGCGTCCAACAGGGGCCCGGGGAGCTGTTTTTT	CSVQQGPGELFF
NA	NA	TRBV6-5	TRBJ2-7	TGTGCCAGCAGTTACTCGGCCGCTTCCTACGAGCAGTACTTC	CASSYSAASYEQYF